This T cell receptor (beta chain) was found in a study of T-cell memory formation after mild COVID-19. In germline, CDR1 is ENHRY, CDR2 SYGVKD. This CDR3 is built from 13 residues. Deletions cut 7 bases from V and 3 bases from J, with 10 bases between. MiXCR, applied by TCRdb to the 5' RACE reads, yields one record per CDR3 protein. The table records approximately 180,000 distinct CDR3 sequences, around 16% of them present only once. This TCR was recovered from an adult woman who had mild COVID-19 (a few samples of this study predate the infection). Cell type and time point are not known. The specimen was PBMCs or a T cell subset sorted from them (not recorded which). V usage is TRBV10-3 and J usage is TRBJ2-1; D gene unclear. Written as DNA, the CDR3 is TGTGCCATCATGGCACCGGGCTACAATGAGCAGTTCTTC. Residues: CAIMAPGYNEQFF.